This is a list of T cell receptor beta chains from one sample in a study of cytomegalovirus exposure and HLA in healthy donors. The data were produced by immunoSEQ multiplex PCR, yet TCRdb's version contains in-frame clones alone and is incomplete. The sample includes 100,000 to 150,000 clones, 83% seen only once; the top ten take roughly 3.5%. The sample consisted of PBMCs. These receptors were taken from a woman aged 35 to 49 in good health and CMV-seropositive. The CDR3 runs from the conserved cysteine through the conserved F or W. The order of the fields is D gene, J gene, clone size, V gene, CDR3 protein, CDR3 DNA. D genes are given only for firm matches. Size tells how often a clone was seen (once, few, many) or the class of an expanded clone, and some rows leave it out.

TRBD2 | TRBJ2-7 | few | TRBV6-5 | CASSYSRLAGVYEQYF | TGTGCCAGCAGTTACTCGAGACTAGCGGGAGTCTACGAGCAGTACTTC
NA | TRBJ1-2 | NA | TRBV5-1 | CASSIQIPGHFYGYTF | TGCGCCAGCAGCATTCAAATACCGGGACATTTTTATGGCTACACCTTC
NA | TRBJ1-2 | NA | TRBV2 | CASSYSYGYTF | TGTGCCAGCAGCTACAGCTATGGCTACACCTTC
NA | TRBJ1-5 | NA | TRBV30 | CAWGGEEDQPQHF | TGTGCCTGGGGGGGGGAGGAAGATCAGCCCCAGCATTTT
NA | TRBJ2-7 | NA | TRBV10-3 | CAISESGWSYEQYF | TGTGCCATCAGTGAATCAGGGTGGTCCTACGAGCAGTACTTC
TRBD2 | TRBJ2-3 | NA | TRBV7-7 | CASSWGLAETDTQYF | TGTGCTAGCAGTTGGGGACTAGCAGAAACAGATACGCAGTATTTT
NA | TRBJ2-3 | NA | TRBV11-3 | CASSLVAGDHSDTQYF | TGTGCCAGCAGCTTAGTTGCGGGCGACCACTCAGATACGCAGTATTTT
TRBD2 | TRBJ2-7 | NA | TRBV5-4 | CASSLRSSGSFYEQYF | TGTGCCAGCAGCCTGCGGTCGAGCGGGAGTTTCTACGAGCAGTACTTC
TRBD2 | TRBJ2-3 | NA | TRBV7-9 | CSSSSGLAGGDGGLDTQYF | TGTTCCAGCAGCTCGGGACTAGCGGGAGGGGACGGGGGTTTAGATACGCAGTATTTT
TRBD1 | TRBJ1-2 | NA | TRBV9 | CASSVDTGGPGYTF | TGTGCCAGCAGCGTAGACACAGGGGGCCCTGGCTACACCTTC
TRBD1 | TRBJ1-5 | few | TRBV6-1 | CASSLPGQGGQPQHF | TGTGCCAGCAGTTTACCGGGACAGGGGGGGCAGCCCCAGCATTTT
TRBD1 | TRBJ2-2 | NA | TRBV11-2 | CASSSLMGQGNTGELFF | TGTGCCAGCAGCTCCCTGATGGGACAGGGCAACACCGGGGAGCTGTTTTTT
NA | TRBJ2-7 | NA | TRBV27 | CASSPSSGKSSYEQYF | TGTGCCAGCAGTCCCAGCAGCGGCAAGAGCTCCTACGAGCAGTACTTC
TRBD2 | TRBJ2-7 | NA | TRBV9 | CASSPEPGTRSSYEQYF | TGTGCCAGCAGCCCAGAACCCGGGACTAGGAGCTCCTACGAGCAGTACTTC
NA | TRBJ1-1 | NA | TRBV5-1 | CASSSQGMNTEAFF | TGCGCCAGCAGCTCCCAGGGCATGAACACTGAAGCTTTCTTT
TRBD2 | TRBJ2-1 | NA | TRBV7-8 | CASSLYRPREDEQFF | TGTGCCAGCAGCTTATATCGGCCCCGGGAGGATGAGCAGTTCTTC
NA | TRBJ2-1 | NA | TRBV27 | CASRSDALTAYNEQFF | TGTGCCAGCAGGAGTGACGCCCTGACAGCCTACAATGAGCAGTTCTTC
NA | TRBJ1-1 | NA | TRBV6-1 | CASMQGSWTEAFF | TGTGCCAGCATGCAGGGTAGTTGGACTGAAGCTTTCTTT
TRBD1 | TRBJ1-1 | NA | TRBV2 | CASRGDRGSVEAFF | TGTGCCAGCAGGGGGGACAGGGGAAGTGTGGAAGCTTTCTTT
NA | TRBJ2-2 | NA | TRBV4-3 | CASSHGTAVNTGELFF | TGCGCCAGCAGCCACGGAACGGCGGTGAACACCGGGGAGCTGTTTTTT
NA | TRBJ1-1 | NA | TRBV7-6 | CASSLGTANTEAFF | TGTGCCAGCAGCTTAGGGACAGCGAACACTGAAGCTTTCTTT
TRBD2 | TRBJ2-7 | NA | TRBV4-3 | CASSQENLAGGPSSYEQYF | TGCGCCAGCAGCCAAGAAAACTTAGCGGGAGGGCCCAGCTCCTACGAGCAGTACTTC
NA | TRBJ2-5 | NA | TRBV7-6 | CASSFFGSAETQYF | TGTGCCAGCAGCTTCTTCGGGAGTGCAGAGACCCAGTACTTC
NA | TRBJ1-4 | NA | TRBV13 | CASSPPAGARANEKLFF | TGTGCCAGCAGCCCGCCGGCAGGGGCGCGTGCTAATGAAAAACTGTTTTTT
NA | TRBJ2-5 | NA | TRBV10-3 | CAISDPGAEGSETQYF | TGTGCCATCAGTGACCCAGGGGCGGAAGGTTCAGAGACCCAGTACTTC
TRBD2 | TRBJ2-1 | once | TRBV27 | CASRVAGSSYNEQFF | TGTGCCAGCAGAGTAGCGGGAAGCTCCTACAATGAGCAGTTCTTC
NA | TRBJ2-5 | NA | TRBV28 | CASSVGLVGETQYF | TGTGCCAGCAGCGTGGGGCTTGTCGGAGAGACCCAGTACTTC
NA | TRBJ2-5 | NA | TRBV27 | CASNKITGSMETQYF | TGTGCCAGCAACAAGATCACCGGGTCTATGGAGACCCAGTACTTC
NA | TRBJ2-5 | NA | TRBV29-1 | CSVPGLTSETQYF | TGCAGCGTACCTGGACTAACCTCAGAGACCCAGTACTTC
TRBD1 | TRBJ1-2 | NA | TRBV7-9 | CASSSRTGVDYYGYTF | TGTGCCAGCAGCTCACGGACAGGGGTGGACTACTATGGCTACACCTTC
NA | TRBJ1-6 | NA | TRBV14 | CASSQDGRNNSPLHF | TGTGCCAGCAGCCAAGATGGCAGAAATAATTCACCCCTCCACTTT
TRBD2 | TRBJ2-1 | few | TRBV5-8 | CASSLRTSLHEQFF | TGTGCCAGCAGCTTAAGGACTAGTCTTCATGAGCAGTTCTTC
NA | TRBJ2-1 | NA | TRBV10-3 | CAISDRDSSFNEQFF | TGTGCCATCAGTGACCGGGACTCGTCTTTTAATGAGCAGTTCTTC
NA | TRBJ2-3 | NA | TRBV7-6 | CASSLEASGSTDTQYF | TGTGCCAGCAGCTTAGAGGCCAGCGGTAGCACAGATACGCAGTATTTT
NA | TRBJ2-1 | NA | TRBV7-9 | CSSSDRNRDTYNEQFF | TGTTCCAGCAGCGACAGGAACCGGGACACTTACAATGAGCAGTTCTTC
TRBD2 | TRBJ2-2 | NA | TRBV19 | CASSRTSGSDTGELFF | TGTGCCAGTAGTCGAACTAGCGGGAGCGACACCGGGGAGCTGTTTTTT
TRBD1 | TRBJ2-1 | NA | TRBV9 | CASSARDREHHEQFF | TGTGCCAGCAGCGCCCGGGACAGGGAGCACCATGAGCAGTTCTTC